These T cell receptor beta chains were read from a single sample in a study of T cell responses to AZD1222 COVID-19 vaccine. Assay: immunoSEQ multiplex PCR; the TCRdb copy retains only in-frame clones and omits some. The profile shows around 140,000 clones, 85% to 95% of them singletons. The sequenced sample was peripheral blood, obtained after recovery from COVID-19. The receptor set was obtained from an adult who had recovered from COVID-19. Both conserved end residues are part of each CDR3. Each record gives: D gene, V gene, clone size, J gene, CDR3 length, CDR3 DNA, CDR3 protein. D genes are given only for firm matches. Clone size is not always given. Where it is, it says once, few, many or a class for expanded clones.

D gene: TRBD2
V gene: TRBV19
clone size: NA
J gene: TRBJ2-7
CDR3 length: 14
CDR3 DNA: TGTGCCACAACCCGAGCGGGAGGGCCGGGCGAGCAGTACTTC
CDR3 protein: CATTRAGGPGEQYF

D gene: TRBD2
V gene: TRBV28
clone size: NA
J gene: TRBJ2-2
CDR3 length: 20
CDR3 DNA: TGTGCCAGCAGTTTCGGAAGCCTGGGACTAGCGGGAGTAAACACCGGGGAGCTGTTTTTT
CDR3 protein: CASSFGSLGLAGVNTGELFF

D gene: TRBD1
V gene: TRBV6-5
clone size: NA
J gene: TRBJ1-2
CDR3 length: 15
CDR3 DNA: TGTGCCAGCAGCCAAGGGGGACAGGGTCACTATGGCTACACCTTC
CDR3 protein: CASSQGGQGHYGYTF

D gene: NA
V gene: TRBV30
clone size: NA
J gene: TRBJ1-3
CDR3 length: 14
CDR3 DNA: TGTGCCTGGAGTGTAGGAGGGTTCGGAAACACCATATATTTT
CDR3 protein: CAWSVGGFGNTIYF

D gene: NA
V gene: TRBV5-4
clone size: once
J gene: TRBJ1-6
CDR3 length: 15
CDR3 DNA: TGTGCCAGCAGCTTGGTGAGCTCCTATAATTCACCCCTCCACTTT
CDR3 protein: CASSLVSSYNSPLHF

D gene: NA
V gene: TRBV7-9
clone size: NA
J gene: TRBJ2-7
CDR3 length: 16
CDR3 DNA: TGTGCCAGCAGCTTAATCTCGGGACCGGGGAGATACGAGCAGTACTTC
CDR3 protein: CASSLISGPGRYEQYF

D gene: NA
V gene: TRBV5-1
clone size: NA
J gene: TRBJ2-2
CDR3 length: 13
CDR3 DNA: TGCGCCAGCAGCTTTGGGACCACCGGGGAGCTGTTTTTT
CDR3 protein: CASSFGTTGELFF

D gene: NA
V gene: TRBV28
clone size: NA
J gene: TRBJ1-5
CDR3 length: 13
CDR3 DNA: TGTGCCAGCAGTTTACCTAGCAATCAGCCCCAGCATTTT
CDR3 protein: CASSLPSNQPQHF

D gene: NA
V gene: TRBV29-1
clone size: NA
J gene: TRBJ1-5
CDR3 length: 12
CDR3 DNA: TGCAGCGCCGCAGAGGGAGGTCAGCCCCAGCATTTT
CDR3 protein: CSAAEGGQPQHF

D gene: NA
V gene: TRBV2
clone size: once
J gene: TRBJ2-2
CDR3 length: 14
CDR3 DNA: TGTGCCAGCAGACGACTAGTGAACACCGGGGAGCTGTTTTTT
CDR3 protein: CASRRLVNTGELFF

D gene: NA
V gene: TRBV9
clone size: NA
J gene: TRBJ2-7
CDR3 length: 16
CDR3 DNA: TGTGCCAGCAGCGTAGCTCCCGAGCCCAGCTCCTACGAGCAGTACTTC
CDR3 protein: CASSVAPEPSSYEQYF

D gene: NA
V gene: TRBV5-1
clone size: NA
J gene: TRBJ2-1
CDR3 length: 14
CDR3 DNA: TGCGCCAGCAGCCCCTATAGCGGATACAATGAGCAGTTCTTC
CDR3 protein: CASSPYSGYNEQFF

D gene: NA
V gene: TRBV14
clone size: NA
J gene: TRBJ1-2
CDR3 length: 14
CDR3 DNA: TGTGCCAGCAGCCAAGATTCGGGCGGCTATGGCTACACCTTC
CDR3 protein: CASSQDSGGYGYTF

D gene: TRBD1
V gene: TRBV11-2
clone size: NA
J gene: TRBJ2-5
CDR3 length: 15
CDR3 DNA: TGTGCCAGCAGCTTAGTCCCGACAGGGCAAGAGACCCAGTACTTC
CDR3 protein: CASSLVPTGQETQYF

D gene: NA
V gene: TRBV7-3
clone size: NA
J gene: TRBJ1-1
CDR3 length: 13
CDR3 DNA: TGTGCCAGCATGCCGGACCGGAACACTGAAGCTTTCTTT
CDR3 protein: CASMPDRNTEAFF

D gene: NA
V gene: TRBV28
clone size: once
J gene: TRBJ2-2
CDR3 length: 14
CDR3 DNA: TGTGCCAGCAGCTCTGGACAGTTTACCGGGGAGCTGTTTTTT
CDR3 protein: CASSSGQFTGELFF

D gene: NA
V gene: TRBV6-4
clone size: NA
J gene: TRBJ1-1
CDR3 length: 13
CDR3 DNA: TGTGCCAGCAGTGCAGACTGGAACACTGAAGCTTTCTTT
CDR3 protein: CASSADWNTEAFF

D gene: NA
V gene: TRBV18
clone size: NA
J gene: TRBJ1-1
CDR3 length: 16
CDR3 DNA: TGTGCCAGCTCACCACCAGGAAGGAGACACGACACTGAAGCTTTCTTT
CDR3 protein: CASSPPGRRHDTEAFF

D gene: NA
V gene: TRBV24-1
clone size: NA
J gene: TRBJ2-2
CDR3 length: 15
CDR3 DNA: TGTGCCACCAGTGGCCTAGACGAAAACACCGGGGAGCTGTTTTTT
CDR3 protein: CATSGLDENTGELFF

D gene: NA
V gene: TRBV19
clone size: NA
J gene: TRBJ1-5
CDR3 length: 16
CDR3 DNA: TGTGCCAGTAGTATAGGATCCCGGTTTTCTAATCAGCCCCAGCATTTT
CDR3 protein: CASSIGSRFSNQPQHF

D gene: TRBD2
V gene: TRBV19
clone size: once
J gene: TRBJ2-2
CDR3 length: 15
CDR3 DNA: TGTGCCAGCACGGGACTAGCGGGAAATACCGGGGAGCTGTTTTTT
CDR3 protein: CASTGLAGNTGELFF

D gene: TRBD2
V gene: TRBV6-2/TRBV6-3
clone size: NA
J gene: TRBJ2-5
CDR3 length: 19
CDR3 DNA: TGTGCCAGCAGTTACCGATTAGCGGGACACCAGGGGCGACAAGAGACCCAGTACTTC
CDR3 protein: CASSYRLAGHQGRQETQYF

D gene: NA
V gene: TRBV6-5
clone size: NA
J gene: TRBJ1-1
CDR3 length: 15
CDR3 DNA: TGTGCCAGCAGGTCCCAAGACCCGGGGGGCACTGAAGCTTTCTTT
CDR3 protein: CASRSQDPGGTEAFF

D gene: NA
V gene: TRBV9
clone size: NA
J gene: TRBJ2-1
CDR3 length: 13
CDR3 DNA: TGTGCCAGCTCCGAAGGGGTTACCAATGAGCAGTTCTTC
CDR3 protein: CASSEGVTNEQFF

D gene: TRBD1
V gene: TRBV5-1
clone size: NA
J gene: TRBJ1-2
CDR3 length: 14
CDR3 DNA: TGCGCCAGCAGCATGGGACAGGTTAACTATGGCTACACCTTC
CDR3 protein: CASSMGQVNYGYTF

D gene: NA
V gene: TRBV5-1
clone size: NA
J gene: TRBJ2-7
CDR3 length: 16
CDR3 DNA: TGCGCCAGCAGCTTGATTTCCTATATGGATTCATACGAGCAGTACTTC
CDR3 protein: CASSLISYMDSYEQYF

D gene: NA
V gene: TRBV19
clone size: NA
J gene: TRBJ2-7
CDR3 length: 14
CDR3 DNA: TGTGCCAGTAGTATTTCGGGTCTTTCCTACGAGCAGTACTTC
CDR3 protein: CASSISGLSYEQYF

D gene: TRBD2
V gene: TRBV7-8
clone size: NA
J gene: TRBJ2-7
CDR3 length: 16
CDR3 DNA: TGTGCCAGCAGCTTAGCGTCGGCTAGCGGGGCCTACGAGCAGTACTTC
CDR3 protein: CASSLASASGAYEQYF

D gene: TRBD1
V gene: TRBV27
clone size: NA
J gene: TRBJ1-1
CDR3 length: 16
CDR3 DNA: TGTGCCAGCAGTCCTCAGGACAGGGTCCAGAACACTGAAGCTTTCTTT
CDR3 protein: CASSPQDRVQNTEAFF

D gene: TRBD1
V gene: TRBV27
clone size: NA
J gene: TRBJ1-2
CDR3 length: 13
CDR3 DNA: TGTGCCAGCAGTACAAGACAGGGTTATGGCTACACCTTC
CDR3 protein: CASSTRQGYGYTF

D gene: NA
V gene: TRBV7-3
clone size: NA
J gene: TRBJ2-3
CDR3 length: 17
CDR3 DNA: TGTGCCAGCAGCCCAGGGGGAGGTCGATTCGTGTCAGATACGCAGTATTTT
CDR3 protein: CASSPGGGRFVSDTQYF

D gene: TRBD1
V gene: TRBV10-3
clone size: NA
J gene: TRBJ2-7
CDR3 length: 15
CDR3 DNA: TGTGCCATCAGTGACGTCCGACAGGGGGCCTACGAGCAGTACTTC
CDR3 protein: CAISDVRQGAYEQYF

D gene: TRBD1
V gene: TRBV5-6
clone size: NA
J gene: TRBJ2-5
CDR3 length: 13
CDR3 DNA: TGTGCCAGCAGTAGGACAGGGGGAGAGACCCAGTACTTC
CDR3 protein: CASSRTGGETQYF

D gene: NA
V gene: TRBV2
clone size: NA
J gene: TRBJ1-2
CDR3 length: 12
CDR3 DNA: TGTGCCAGCAGTGAAGCGCAGAGGGGCTACACCTTC
CDR3 protein: CASSEAQRGYTF

D gene: NA
V gene: TRBV13
clone size: NA
J gene: TRBJ2-7
CDR3 length: 11
CDR3 DNA: TGTGCCAGCAGCTTAGCGGGCGAGCAGTACTTC
CDR3 protein: CASSLAGEQYF

D gene: TRBD1
V gene: TRBV28
clone size: NA
J gene: TRBJ1-2
CDR3 length: 13
CDR3 DNA: TGTGCCAGCAGTTTCGGGACAGGGGGCGGCTACACCTTC
CDR3 protein: CASSFGTGGGYTF

D gene: TRBD2
V gene: TRBV7-8
clone size: NA
J gene: TRBJ2-5
CDR3 length: 16
CDR3 DNA: TGTGCCAGCAGCTTATTTGCGGGAGGGCCGAGGGAGACCCAGTACTTC
CDR3 protein: CASSLFAGGPRETQYF

D gene: NA
V gene: TRBV2
clone size: NA
J gene: TRBJ1-1
CDR3 length: 12
CDR3 DNA: TGTGCCAGCAGTGAACTTGAGACGGGGGCTTTCTTT
CDR3 protein: CASSELETGAFF

D gene: NA
V gene: TRBV5-1
clone size: NA
J gene: TRBJ2-5
CDR3 length: 13
CDR3 DNA: TGCGCCAGCAGTTGGCAGGGACAAGAGACCCAGTACTTC
CDR3 protein: CASSWQGQETQYF

D gene: TRBD1
V gene: TRBV3-1/TRBV3-2
clone size: NA
J gene: TRBJ1-2
CDR3 length: 14
CDR3 DNA: TGTGCCAGCAGCCCACCACAGGGGGCCTATGGCTACACCTTC
CDR3 protein: CASSPPQGAYGYTF